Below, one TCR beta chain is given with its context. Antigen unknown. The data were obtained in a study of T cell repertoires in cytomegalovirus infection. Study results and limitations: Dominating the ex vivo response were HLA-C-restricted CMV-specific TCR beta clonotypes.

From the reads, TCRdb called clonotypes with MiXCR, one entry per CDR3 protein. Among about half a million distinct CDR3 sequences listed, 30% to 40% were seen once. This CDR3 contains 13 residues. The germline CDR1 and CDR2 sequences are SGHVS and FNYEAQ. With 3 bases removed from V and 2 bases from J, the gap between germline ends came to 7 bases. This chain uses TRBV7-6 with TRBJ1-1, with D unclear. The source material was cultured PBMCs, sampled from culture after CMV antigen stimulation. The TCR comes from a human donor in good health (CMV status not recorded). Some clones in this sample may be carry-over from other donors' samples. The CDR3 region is CASSLTHNTEAFF. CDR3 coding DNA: TGTGCCAGCAGCTTGACACATAACACTGAAGCTTTCTTT.